Included here is one TCR beta chain sequence, with context. The target antigen is unknown. A much larger clone differs by one base, so this may be a read error. The sample originates from a study of T cells after yellow fever vaccination. Study-level background: In the case of low-cell-number fractions, SMART-Seq v4 Ultra Low Input was used for preparation.

Conversion of TCR transcripts into cDNA relied on 5'RACE template switching, which added a universal primer site and UMIs. TCRdb re-analysed the 5' RACE reads in MiXCR, keeping a single row per CDR3 protein. The repertoire holds 200,000 to 300,000 distinct CDR3 sequences, with about 7% as singletons. Study-wide results and caveats: Among all clonotypes, a small share was observed in both CD4 and CD8 compartments. A large majority of primary-vaccination clones showed up again after the booster (about 97% CD4, roughly 88% CD8).

This CDR3 comprises 15 residues. In germline, CDR1 is MNHNS, CDR2 SASEGT. The receptor comes from a man between 25 and 39 years old who received the YFV17D yellow fever vaccine. The rearrangement links TRBV6-1 to TRBJ2-1; D gene unclear. Sequencing used CD4+ T cells sorted from PBMCs, obtained on the day of the yellow fever booster vaccination. For the CDR3, the DNA is TGTGCCTGCAGAAAAGATGGCGGACCTCCGGGTGAGCAGTTCTTC. Translation: CACRKDGGPPGEQFF.